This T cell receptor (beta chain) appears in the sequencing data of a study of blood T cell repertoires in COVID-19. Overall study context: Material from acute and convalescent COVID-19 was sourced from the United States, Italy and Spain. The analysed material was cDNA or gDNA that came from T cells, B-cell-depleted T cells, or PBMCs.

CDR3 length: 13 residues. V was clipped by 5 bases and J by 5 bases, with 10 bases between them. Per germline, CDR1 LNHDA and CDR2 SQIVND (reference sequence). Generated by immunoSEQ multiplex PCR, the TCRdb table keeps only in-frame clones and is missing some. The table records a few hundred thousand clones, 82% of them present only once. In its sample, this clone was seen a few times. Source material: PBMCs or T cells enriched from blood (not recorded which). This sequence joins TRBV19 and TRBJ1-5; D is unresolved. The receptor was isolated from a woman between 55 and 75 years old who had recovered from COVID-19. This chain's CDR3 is CASSSTIYQPQHF. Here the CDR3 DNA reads TGTGCCAGTAGTTCGACAATATATCAGCCCCAGCATTTT.